This T cell receptor (beta chain) was retrieved from a study of T cells in Graves' hyperthyroidism and ophthalmopathy. Whole-study results and caveats: Within blood appeared most thyroid clonotypes that had expanded above 0.001. In simple terms, a model built on 13 V-J features told ophthalmopathy apart from stable hyperthyroidism.

Trimming left V 1 base short and J 2 bases short, with 14 bases between. CDR3 size: 16 residues. Germline lookup yields CDR1 SGHVS and CDR2 FQNEAQ. Those with hyperthyroidism were 18 to 65 years old, newly diagnosed, and ill for under 2 months. The TCR beta CDR3 regions underwent amplification using RNA transcripts as the source. RT-PCR in the first round (using the HTBI primer set) targeted the TCR CDR3. TCRdb re-called the multiplex PCR reads through MiXCR, storing one row per CDR3 protein. The table has 500,000 to 750,000 distinct CDR3 sequences, more than 45% seen once. This clonotype showed up many times. Its antigen is unidentified.

The source is a young woman with Graves' hyperthyroidism. The specimen was peripheral blood or thyroid tissue (not recorded which). The V call is TRBV7-8, the J call TRBJ2-5; D not resolved. CDR3 region: CASSLVHTKRQETQYF. The CDR3 DNA is TGTGCCAGCAGCTTAGTTCACACCAAGAGGCAAGAGACCCAGTACTTC.